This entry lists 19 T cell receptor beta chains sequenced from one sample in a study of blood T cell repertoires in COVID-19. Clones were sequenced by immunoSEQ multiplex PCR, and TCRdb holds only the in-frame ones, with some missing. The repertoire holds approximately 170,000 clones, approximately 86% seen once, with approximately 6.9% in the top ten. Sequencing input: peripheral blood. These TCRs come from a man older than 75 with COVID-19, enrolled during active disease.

CDR3 in DNA: TGTGCCAGCAGCCCAGGACAGGGCTATGGCTACACCTTC. Its protein product is CASSPGQGYGYTF. This chain links TRBV11-2 with TRBJ1-2; 8 nucleotides align to TRBD1. V lost 5 bases, J lost 4 bases, and 3 bases stayed unmatched. Germline V gives CDR1 SGHAT, CDR2 FQNNGV. The CDR3 totals 13 residues.

The CDR3 spells CASSWGLGANSPLHF. The CDR3 bases are TGTGCCAGCAGTTGGGGGTTGGGGGCCAATTCACCCCTCCACTTT. The V call is TRBV27, the J call TRBJ1-6; D possibly corresponds to TRBD1 (6 bases). The CDR3 contains 15 residues. The V gene's germline CDR1 is MNHEY and CDR2 SMNVEV (reference sequence). Trimming took off 4 bases at V and 7 bases at J, with 14 bases between the two ends.

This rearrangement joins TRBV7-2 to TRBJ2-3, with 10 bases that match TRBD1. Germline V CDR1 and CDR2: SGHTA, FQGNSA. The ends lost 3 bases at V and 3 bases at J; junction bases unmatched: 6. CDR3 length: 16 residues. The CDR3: CASSFPTGGQTDTQYF. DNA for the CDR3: TGTGCCAGCAGCTTCCCGACAGGGGGCCAGACAGATACGCAGTATTTT.

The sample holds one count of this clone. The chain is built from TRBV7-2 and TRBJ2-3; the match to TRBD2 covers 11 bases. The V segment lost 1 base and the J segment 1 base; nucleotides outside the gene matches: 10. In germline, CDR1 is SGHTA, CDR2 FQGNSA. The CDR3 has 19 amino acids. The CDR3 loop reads CASSLVGFSGGAGTDTQYF. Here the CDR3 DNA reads TGTGCCAGCAGCTTAGTGGGGTTTAGCGGGGGGGCTGGCACAGATACGCAGTATTTT.

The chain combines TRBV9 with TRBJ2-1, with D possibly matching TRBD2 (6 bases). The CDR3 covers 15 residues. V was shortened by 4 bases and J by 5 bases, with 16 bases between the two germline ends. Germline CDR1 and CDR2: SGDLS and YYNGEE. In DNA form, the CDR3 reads TGTGCCAGCAGCCGAACTGCGGGGTTTGACAATGAGCAGTTCTTC. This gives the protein CASSRTAGFDNEQFF.

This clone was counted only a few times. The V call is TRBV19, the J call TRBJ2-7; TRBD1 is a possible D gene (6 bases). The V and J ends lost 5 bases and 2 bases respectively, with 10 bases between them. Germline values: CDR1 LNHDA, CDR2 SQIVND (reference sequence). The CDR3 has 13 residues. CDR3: CASSPGQTYEQYF. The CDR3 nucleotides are TGTGCCAGTAGTCCAGGACAGACCTACGAGCAGTACTTC.

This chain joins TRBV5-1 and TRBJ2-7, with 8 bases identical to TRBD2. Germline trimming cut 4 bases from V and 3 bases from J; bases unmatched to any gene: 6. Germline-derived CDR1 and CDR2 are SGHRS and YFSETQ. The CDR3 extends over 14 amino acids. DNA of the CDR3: TGCGCCAGCAGCCCCCGGGCGGGGGGCTACGAGCAGTACTTC. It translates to CASSPRAGGYEQYF.

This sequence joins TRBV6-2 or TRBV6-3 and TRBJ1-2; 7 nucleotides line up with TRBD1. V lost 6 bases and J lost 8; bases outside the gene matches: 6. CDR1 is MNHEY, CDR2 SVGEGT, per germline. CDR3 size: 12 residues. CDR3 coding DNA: TGTGCCAGCAGCCCAGGGGGTGGCGGCTACACCTTC. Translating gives CASSPGGGGYTF.

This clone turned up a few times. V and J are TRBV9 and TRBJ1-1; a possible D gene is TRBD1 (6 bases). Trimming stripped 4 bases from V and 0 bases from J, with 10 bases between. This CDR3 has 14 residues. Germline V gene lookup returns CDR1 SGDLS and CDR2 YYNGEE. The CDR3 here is CASSLGAMNTEAFF. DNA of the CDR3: TGTGCCAGCAGCCTGGGGGCCATGAACACTGAAGCTTTCTTT.

The CDR3 loop is CASSPWGGNQPQHF. The CDR3, as DNA: TGTGCCAGTAGTCCCTGGGGGGGCAATCAGCCCCAGCATTTT. This chain joins TRBV19 and TRBJ1-5; D possibly corresponds to TRBD1 (5 bases). The germline V gene encodes CDR1 LNHDA and CDR2 SQIVND (reference sequence). The CDR3 runs to 14 residues. V lost 5 bases to trimming and J lost 2 bases, with 10 bases between them. The full variable domain, in which reference TRBV19 and TRBJ1-5 provide the parts outside the CDR3, is DGGITQSPKYLFRKEGQNVTLSCEQNLNHDAMYWYRQDPGQGLRLIYYSQIVNDFQKGDIAEGYSVSREKKESFPLTVTSAQKNPTAFYLCASSPWGGNQPQHFGDGTRLSIL.

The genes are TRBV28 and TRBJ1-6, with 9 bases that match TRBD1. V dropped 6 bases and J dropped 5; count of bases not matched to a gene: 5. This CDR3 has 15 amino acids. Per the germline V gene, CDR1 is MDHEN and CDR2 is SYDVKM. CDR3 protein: CASRKGDRDNSPLHF. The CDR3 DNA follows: TGTGCCAGCAGAAAGGGGGACAGGGATAATTCACCCCTCCACTTT.

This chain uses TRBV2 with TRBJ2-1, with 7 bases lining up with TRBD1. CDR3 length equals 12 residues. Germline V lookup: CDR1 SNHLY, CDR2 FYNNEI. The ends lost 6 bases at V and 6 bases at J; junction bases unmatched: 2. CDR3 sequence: CASRTGINEQFF. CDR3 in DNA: TGTGCCAGCAGGACAGGGATCAATGAGCAGTTCTTC.

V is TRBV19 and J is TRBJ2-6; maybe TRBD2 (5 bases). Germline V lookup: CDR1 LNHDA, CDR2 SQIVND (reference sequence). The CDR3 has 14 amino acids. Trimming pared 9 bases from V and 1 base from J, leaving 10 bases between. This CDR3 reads CASSPGSGANVLTF. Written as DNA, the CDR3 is TGTGCCAGCAGTCCGGGGTCTGGGGCCAACGTCCTGACTTTC.

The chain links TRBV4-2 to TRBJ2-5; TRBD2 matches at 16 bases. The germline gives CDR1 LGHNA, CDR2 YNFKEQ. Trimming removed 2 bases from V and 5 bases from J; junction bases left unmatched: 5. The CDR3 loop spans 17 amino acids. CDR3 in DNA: TGTGCCAGCAGCCAACCCGGGACTAGCGGGGGGGTGGAGACCCAGTACTTC. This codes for CASSQPGTSGGVETQYF.

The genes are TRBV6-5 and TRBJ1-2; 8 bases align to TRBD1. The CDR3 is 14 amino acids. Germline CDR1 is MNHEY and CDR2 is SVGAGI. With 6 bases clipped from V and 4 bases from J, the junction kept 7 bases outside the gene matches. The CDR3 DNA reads TGTGCCAGCAGCTCCGGACAGGGCGGCTATGGCTACACCTTC. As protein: CASSSGQGGYGYTF.

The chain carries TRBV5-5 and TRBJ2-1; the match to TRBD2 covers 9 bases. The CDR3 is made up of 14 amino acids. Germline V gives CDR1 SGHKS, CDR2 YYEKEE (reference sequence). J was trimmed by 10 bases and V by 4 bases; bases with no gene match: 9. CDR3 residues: CASSETTLAGEQFF. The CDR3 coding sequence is TGTGCCAGCAGCGAAACTACTCTAGCGGGGGAGCAGTTCTTC.

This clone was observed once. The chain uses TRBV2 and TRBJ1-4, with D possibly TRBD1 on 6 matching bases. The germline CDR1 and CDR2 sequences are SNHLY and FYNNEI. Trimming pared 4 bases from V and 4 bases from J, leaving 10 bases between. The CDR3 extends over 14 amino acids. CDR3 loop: CASSATGSNEKLFF. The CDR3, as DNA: TGTGCCAGCAGTGCCACAGGGAGTAATGAAAAACTGTTTTTT.

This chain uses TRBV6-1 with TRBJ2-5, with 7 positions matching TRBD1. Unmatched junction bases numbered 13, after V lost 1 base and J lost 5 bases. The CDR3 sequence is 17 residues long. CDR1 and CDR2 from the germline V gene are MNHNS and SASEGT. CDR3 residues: CASSEGGSKGAGETQYF. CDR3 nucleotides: TGTGCCAGCAGTGAAGGAGGGAGTAAGGGGGCTGGGGAGACCCAGTACTTC.

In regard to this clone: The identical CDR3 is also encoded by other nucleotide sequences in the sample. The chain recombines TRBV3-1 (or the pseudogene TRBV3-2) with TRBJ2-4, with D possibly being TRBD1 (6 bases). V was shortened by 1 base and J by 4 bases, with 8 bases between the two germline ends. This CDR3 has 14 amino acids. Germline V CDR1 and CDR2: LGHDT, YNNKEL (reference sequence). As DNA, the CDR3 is TGTGCCAGCAGCCAAGCAGGGGCTAAAAACATTCAGTACTTC. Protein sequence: CASSQAGAKNIQYF.